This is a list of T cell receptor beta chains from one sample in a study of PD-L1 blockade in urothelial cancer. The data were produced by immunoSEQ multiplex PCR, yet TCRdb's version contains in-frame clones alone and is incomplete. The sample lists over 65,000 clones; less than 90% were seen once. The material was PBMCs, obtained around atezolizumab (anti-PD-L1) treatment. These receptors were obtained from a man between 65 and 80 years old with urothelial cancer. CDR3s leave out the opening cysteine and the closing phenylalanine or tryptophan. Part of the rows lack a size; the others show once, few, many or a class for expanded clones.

ASSQVGGDTQY TRBJ2-3 . TRBV4-2
ASSVASTGANTEAF TRBJ1-1 . TRBV9
ASSWGLAGDDNEQF TRBJ2-1 . TRBV6-6
ASSLDRGGNQPQH TRBJ1-5 . TRBV11-3
ASSLDGRGGNEQF TRBJ2-1 . TRBV7-6
ASSPFLAGLQETQY TRBJ2-5 . TRBV9
ASSELRGSYEQY TRBJ2-7 . TRBV6-1
ASSPFTDTQY TRBJ2-3 once TRBV14
ASSAVAEAF TRBJ1-1 . TRBV28
ASSYSTNQPQH TRBJ1-5 few TRBV6-5
ASRDSLVNTEAF TRBJ1-1 . TRBV28
ASSSGTAWTNTGELF TRBJ2-2 . TRBV7-9
ASGPVDDRASNQPQH TRBJ1-5 . TRBV12-5
ASGGTVEAF TRBJ1-1 . TRBV6-4
ASSPMGTGAGGNQPQH TRBJ1-5 . TRBV7-9
ASSPPAGLGNQPQH TRBJ1-5 . TRBV18
ASSLDRASGTDTQY TRBJ2-3 . TRBV11-2
ASSERNRATDTQY TRBJ2-3 . TRBV6-5
ATRNGGTSAYEQY TRBJ2-7 . TRBV19
ASSFEASNQPQH TRBJ1-5 . TRBV27
ASSPTGGRAYNEQF TRBJ2-1 . TRBV18
ASSQDVREGVEQF TRBJ2-1 . TRBV4-2
SVAYRTGGGETQY TRBJ2-5 . TRBV29-1
AGLSLGGAVGELF TRBJ2-2 . TRBV6-1
ASSLGPGSDQPQH TRBJ1-5 few TRBV5-1
ASSLESTSGRGDTQY TRBJ2-3 . TRBV7-9
ASSHSAGSSYNEQF TRBJ2-1 once TRBV7-6
ATSRDWDSNTGELF TRBJ2-2 . TRBV15
ASTPPGANVLT TRBJ2-6 . TRBV19
ASSSVTGELF TRBJ2-2 . TRBV5-4
ASSAGLAVYNEQF TRBJ2-1 once TRBV7-3
ASKTGFSGNTIY TRBJ1-3 . TRBV6-5
ASSEHFQGANTEAF TRBJ1-1 once TRBV6-1
ASSAAGTITDTQY TRBJ2-3 . TRBV6-4
ASSYATDYEQY TRBJ2-7 . TRBV6-5
ASSYRWGSADTQY TRBJ2-3 . TRBV6-5
ASSQGRVFDEQF TRBJ2-1 . TRBV7-2
ASSRGLADSSYNEQF TRBJ2-1 . TRBV19
ASSLNPFEGQLFQETQY TRBJ2-5 . TRBV5-1
ASSLGTLTGELF TRBJ2-2 . TRBV7-6
ASSLLYRGYEQY TRBJ2-7 . TRBV28
ASSLVSSGSTDTQY TRBJ2-3 . TRBV5-6
ASSLAGLSDQPQH TRBJ1-5 few TRBV28
ASSQFPSGSNSYNEQF TRBJ2-1 . TRBV4-1
ASSRRSGLAAETQY TRBJ2-5 . TRBV7-9
SVEDPTGGGQETQY TRBJ2-5 few TRBV29-1
ASSLFGANTGELF TRBJ2-2 . TRBV5-1
ASSEWHPPGGRTDSQY TRBJ2-3 . TRBV2
ASIKGSGDRGTNEQF TRBJ2-1 . TRBV2
SVGSNSLGEAF TRBJ1-1 . TRBV29-1
ASGGIRYGYT TRBJ1-2 . TRBV28
ASSSGTGGREKLF TRBJ1-4 . TRBV7-9
ASSLLAGGRFGELF TRBJ2-2 once TRBV11-2
ASSPRLAGVPQTYEQY TRBJ2-7 . TRBV7-2
ASREQSPYEQY TRBJ2-7 . TRBV2